A selection of T cell receptor beta chains follows, all from one sample in a study of blood T cell repertoires in COVID-19. Assay used: immunoSEQ multiplex PCR; TCRdb lists only in-frame clones, some missing. The table has about 68,000 clones, about 90% seen once; the top ten hold around 3.5%. Sequences were obtained from peripheral blood. These receptors all come from a woman aged 45-60 years with COVID-19, enrolled during active disease. The CDR3 runs from the conserved cysteine through the conserved F or W. Fields, in order: D gene, clone size, J gene, CDR3 length, V gene, CDR3 DNA, CDR3 protein. The D gene is left open where the match is weak. Clone size is not always given. Where it is, it says once, few, many or a class for expanded clones.

d_call: TRBD1
clone_size: few
j_call: TRBJ2-2
cdr3_length: 17
v_call: TRBV7-2
cdr3_nt: TGTGCCAGCAGCTACACCGGAGGACAGGGCGGAGGTGGGGAGCTGTTTTTT
cdr3_aa: CASSYTGGQGGGGELFF

d_call: .
clone_size: .
j_call: TRBJ2-7
cdr3_length: 15
v_call: TRBV5-1
cdr3_nt: TGCGCCAGCAGCTTGGTTAGCGGTTCCACCTACGAGCAGTACTTC
cdr3_aa: CASSLVSGSTYEQYF

d_call: .
clone_size: .
j_call: TRBJ2-5
cdr3_length: 15
v_call: TRBV19
cdr3_nt: TGTGCCAGTAGTGCCCGACTAGGAGAATTGAAGACCCAGTACTTC
cdr3_aa: CASSARLGELKTQYF

d_call: .
clone_size: .
j_call: TRBJ2-3
cdr3_length: 14
v_call: TRBV5-1
cdr3_nt: TGCGCCAGCTCCGTCCCCGGGGGCACAGATACGCAGTATTTT
cdr3_aa: CASSVPGGTDTQYF

d_call: TRBD2
clone_size: .
j_call: TRBJ2-4
cdr3_length: 14
v_call: TRBV19
cdr3_nt: TGTGCCAGTAGTGTCGGGACTAGCCAAACCATTCAGTACTTC
cdr3_aa: CASSVGTSQTIQYF

d_call: .
clone_size: .
j_call: TRBJ2-2
cdr3_length: 11
v_call: TRBV11-2
cdr3_nt: TGTGCCAGCTCTCAGGGAAGGGAGCTGTTTTTT
cdr3_aa: CASSQGRELFF

d_call: .
clone_size: few
j_call: TRBJ2-3
cdr3_length: 13
v_call: TRBV12-5
cdr3_nt: TGTGCTAGTGGCCCAAAGGGGTCAGATACGCAGTATTTT
cdr3_aa: CASGPKGSDTQYF

d_call: TRBD1
clone_size: .
j_call: TRBJ1-2
cdr3_length: 15
v_call: TRBV28
cdr3_nt: TGTGCCAGCAGTTCCCGACAGGGGAAAGGCTATGGCTACACCTTC
cdr3_aa: CASSSRQGKGYGYTF

d_call: .
clone_size: .
j_call: TRBJ2-7
cdr3_length: 16
v_call: TRBV5-1
cdr3_nt: TGCGCCAGCAGCCCCGTCGGGGGGACAGGACTTTACGAGCAGTACTTC
cdr3_aa: CASSPVGGTGLYEQYF

d_call: TRBD2
clone_size: .
j_call: TRBJ2-2
cdr3_length: 17
v_call: TRBV19
cdr3_nt: TGTGCCAGTAGTCTAGAACTGACTAGCGGGACTACCGGGGAGCTGTTTTTT
cdr3_aa: CASSLELTSGTTGELFF

d_call: TRBD1
clone_size: .
j_call: TRBJ1-2
cdr3_length: 16
v_call: TRBV4-2
cdr3_nt: TGTGCCAGCAGCCAAATTCCCCCGACAGGGGATGATGGCTACACCTTC
cdr3_aa: CASSQIPPTGDDGYTF

d_call: .
clone_size: few
j_call: TRBJ1-5
cdr3_length: 16
v_call: TRBV7-6
cdr3_nt: TGTGCCAGCAGCTTAGGAGTCGGGGGAAGCAATCAGCCCCAGCATTTT
cdr3_aa: CASSLGVGGSNQPQHF

d_call: .
clone_size: .
j_call: TRBJ2-6
cdr3_length: 15
v_call: TRBV11-3
cdr3_nt: TGTGCCAGCAGCGTCCAGTCCACTGGGGCCAACGTCCTGACTTTC
cdr3_aa: CASSVQSTGANVLTF

d_call: .
clone_size: .
j_call: TRBJ2-1
cdr3_length: 14
v_call: TRBV12-5
cdr3_nt: TGTGCTAGTGGTTTTGCGGGGACCTACAATGAGCAGTTCTTC
cdr3_aa: CASGFAGTYNEQFF

d_call: TRBD2
clone_size: .
j_call: TRBJ2-3
cdr3_length: 16
v_call: TRBV5-5
cdr3_nt: TGTGCCAGCAGTCGGGGTGTCCTAGCGGGCACAGATACGCAGTATTTT
cdr3_aa: CASSRGVLAGTDTQYF

d_call: .
clone_size: .
j_call: TRBJ1-1
cdr3_length: 13
v_call: TRBV5-8
cdr3_nt: TGTGCCAGCAGCTTGGACTTTCAGGCTGAAGCTTTCTTT
cdr3_aa: CASSLDFQAEAFF

d_call: .
clone_size: .
j_call: TRBJ1-1
cdr3_length: 12
v_call: TRBV6-1
cdr3_nt: TGTGCCAGCAGTGAATTCCTATTCGGGGCTTTCTTT
cdr3_aa: CASSEFLFGAFF

d_call: .
clone_size: .
j_call: TRBJ1-2
cdr3_length: 16
v_call: TRBV5-1
cdr3_nt: TGCGCCAGCAGCTTGGGGCCAGGGGCCGACGTATATGGCTACACCTTC
cdr3_aa: CASSLGPGADVYGYTF

d_call: .
clone_size: .
j_call: TRBJ2-7
cdr3_length: 14
v_call: TRBV3-1/TRBV3-2
cdr3_nt: TGTGCCAGCAGCCTGAATGGGGGGACGCTTGAGCAGTACTTC
cdr3_aa: CASSLNGGTLEQYF

d_call: .
clone_size: .
j_call: TRBJ2-5
cdr3_length: 11
v_call: TRBV12-3/TRBV12-4
cdr3_nt: TGTGCCAGCAGTTTCTCAGAGACCCAGTACTTC
cdr3_aa: CASSFSETQYF

d_call: .
clone_size: .
j_call: TRBJ1-3
cdr3_length: 16
v_call: TRBV3-1/TRBV3-2
cdr3_nt: TGTGCCAGCAGCCAAAATTGGGGGGGATCCGGAAACACCATATATTTT
cdr3_aa: CASSQNWGGSGNTIYF

d_call: TRBD2
clone_size: .
j_call: TRBJ2-5
cdr3_length: 16
v_call: TRBV3-1/TRBV3-2
cdr3_nt: TGTGCCAGCAGCCAAGGCTCTAGCGGGAGAATAGAGACCCAGTACTTC
cdr3_aa: CASSQGSSGRIETQYF

d_call: .
clone_size: once
j_call: TRBJ2-5
cdr3_length: 14
v_call: TRBV6-5
cdr3_nt: TGTGCCAGCAGTCAAACAGGGTTCAGGGAGACCCAGTACTTC
cdr3_aa: CASSQTGFRETQYF

d_call: .
clone_size: .
j_call: TRBJ1-2
cdr3_length: 13
v_call: TRBV28
cdr3_nt: TGTGCCAGCACTTTTCAGGGGATCTATGGCTACACCTTC
cdr3_aa: CASTFQGIYGYTF

d_call: .
clone_size: once
j_call: TRBJ2-6
cdr3_length: 16
v_call: TRBV7-3
cdr3_nt: TGTGCCAGCAGCCCCGGGACACTCTCTGGGGCCAACGTCCTGACTTTC
cdr3_aa: CASSPGTLSGANVLTF

d_call: .
clone_size: .
j_call: TRBJ2-7
cdr3_length: 12
v_call: TRBV28
cdr3_nt: TGTGCCATCCGGTCAGGGATCAACGAGCAGTACTTC
cdr3_aa: CAIRSGINEQYF

d_call: .
clone_size: once
j_call: TRBJ2-6
cdr3_length: 16
v_call: TRBV14
cdr3_nt: TGTGCCAGCAGCCACCGGGGGATAGCTGGGGCCAACGTCCTGACTTTC
cdr3_aa: CASSHRGIAGANVLTF